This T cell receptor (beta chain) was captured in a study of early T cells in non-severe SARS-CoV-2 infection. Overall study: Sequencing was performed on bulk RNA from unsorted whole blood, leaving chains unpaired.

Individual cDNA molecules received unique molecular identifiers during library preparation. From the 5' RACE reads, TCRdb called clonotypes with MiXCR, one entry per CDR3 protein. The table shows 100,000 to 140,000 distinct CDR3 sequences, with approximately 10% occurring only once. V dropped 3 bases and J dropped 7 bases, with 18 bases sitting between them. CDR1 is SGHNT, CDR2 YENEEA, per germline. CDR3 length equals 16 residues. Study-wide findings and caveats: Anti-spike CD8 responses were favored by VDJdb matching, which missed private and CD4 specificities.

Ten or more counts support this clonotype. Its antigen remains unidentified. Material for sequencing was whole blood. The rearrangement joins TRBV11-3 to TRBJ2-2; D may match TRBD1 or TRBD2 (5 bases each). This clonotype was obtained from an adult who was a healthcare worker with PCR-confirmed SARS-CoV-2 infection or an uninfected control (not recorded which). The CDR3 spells CASSFGRDPTVGELFF. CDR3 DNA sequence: TGTGCCAGCAGCTTCGGCCGGGACCCGACTGTCGGGGAGCTGTTTTTT. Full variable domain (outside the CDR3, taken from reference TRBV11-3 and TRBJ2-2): EAGVVQSPRYKIIEKKQPVAFWCNPISGHNTLYWYLQNLGQGPELLIRYENEEAVDDSQLPKDRFSAERLKGVDSTLKIQPAELGDSAVYLCASSFGRDPTVGELFFGEGSRLTVL.